Detailed here is one TCR beta chain. Ten immunoSEQ deep assay plates were used to sequence unsorted PBMC DNA. Per the authors' pipeline: From ImmunoSEQ came sequences covering only the junction and carrying no quality scores, so filtering differed. Some clones are missing from TCRdb's copy, which holds only in-frame ones; the method was immunoSEQ multiplex PCR. That table is the source of V, J and clone size, and D and trimming were worked out from the DNA. This table holds around 500,000 clones, roughly 80% found once. This sample is drawn from a study of shared clonotypes between healthy human individuals. The CDR3 loop spans 18 amino acids. With V trimmed by 5 bases and J by 2 bases, 15 bases remained unmatched. CDR1 and CDR2 (germline): MNHGY, SAAAGT. Study donors comprised healthy, HIV-negative adults devoid of recent acute infection or vaccination. Without sorting, samples used tens of millions of PBMCs for genomic DNA.

Sequencing used PBMCs. J is TRBJ1-5 and V is TRBV6-8; 7 bases map to TRBD1. The clonotype originates from a woman aged 40 to 55 in good health. Some clones in this sample may be carry-over from other donors' samples. The CDR3 loop is CASSPLERGQWGNQPQHF. The CDR3 DNA is TGTGCCAGCAGTCCCCTTGAGAGGGGGCAATGGGGCAATCAGCCCCAGCATTTT.